Below, 4 T cell receptor beta chains from the same sample are listed, as sequenced in a study of metastatic and nonmetastatic thyroid tumors. Prior to thyroid surgery, none of the patients had received any treatment. TCRdb ran MiXCR on the PCR reads. Here the sample spans some 33,000 clones, 7% to 8% being singletons. The sequenced sample was blood. These receptors all come from a female donor with papillary thyroid cancer or a benign thyroid nodule (not recorded which). Some clones in this sample may be carry-over from other donors' samples.

This clone was seen many times. The genes are TRBV15 and TRBJ2-1; D unresolved. The CDR3 runs to 14 residues. V shed 9 bases and J shed 2 bases, with 14 bases lying between them. CDR1 LNHNV and CDR2 YYDKDF come from the germline V gene (reference sequence). Written as DNA, the CDR3 is TGTGCCACGAGAGGACCTAACCCCTACAATGAGCAGTTCTTC. Its translation is CATRGPNPYNEQFF.

This clone appeared a few times. This chain uses TRBV2 with TRBJ2-7; 11 nucleotides line up with TRBD2. Trimming at V came to 9 bases and at J to 6 bases, leaving 16 bases not matched to a gene. The CDR3 totals 16 residues. Germline loops: CDR1 SNHLY, CDR2 FYNNEI. This CDR3 reads CASRGALLAGVCEQYF. CDR3 nucleotide sequence: TGTGCCAGTAGGGGGGCCTTACTAGCGGGAGTTTGCGAGCAGTACTTC.

The table lists this clone with many counts. The genes are TRBV5-1 and TRBJ2-2, with 9 bases that match TRBD1. J lost 7 bases, V lost 0 bases, and 7 bases had no gene match. The CDR3 consists of 16 residues. CDR1 is SGHRS, CDR2 YFSETQ, per germline. CDR3 sequence (DNA): TGCGCCAGCAGCTTGGAACAGGGGGCTTTGGGCGGGGAGCTGTTTTTT. Its translation is CASSLEQGALGGELFF. The full variable domain, its missing parts supplied by reference TRBV5-1 and TRBJ2-2, is KAGVTQTPRYLIKTRGQQVTLSCSPISGHRSVSWYQQTPGQGLQFLFEYFSETQRNKGNFPGRFSGRQFSNSRSEMNVSTLELGDSALYLCASSLEQGALGGELFFGEGSRLTVL.

The rearrangement joins TRBV11-2 to TRBJ1-2; D gene unclear. Trimming removed 1 base at V and 8 bases at J, with 17 bases between. The germline CDR1 and CDR2 sequences are SGHAT and FQNNGV. The length of the CDR3 is 15 residues. The CDR3 reads CASSLGFRTKDGYTF. The CDR3 bases are TGTGCCAGCAGCTTAGGTTTCCGCACCAAAGACGGCTACACCTTC.